A selection of T cell receptor beta chains follows, all from one sample in a study of technical replicates of blood from a handful of donors. Here immunoSEQ multiplex PCR was the method, and the copy in TCRdb shows in-frame clones only, minus some. The sample carries under 95,000 clones, roughly 98% recorded once. Sequencing used T cells isolated from PBMCs. The receptors come from a human donor in good health. CDR3s include the opening cysteine and the closing phenylalanine or tryptophan. The D gene is left open where the match is weak. Clone size is shown for a subset of rows, as once, few, many or a class of expanded clone.

J	V	D	size	length	CDR3	DNA
TRBJ2-7	TRBV21-1	-	-	20	CASSKGLGRGGQGGSYEQYF	TGTGCCAGCAGCAAAGGACTAGGGCGGGGAGGACAGGGTGGATCCTACGAGCAGTACTTC
TRBJ2-1	TRBV2	TRBD2	-	15	CASSEKLAGYGEQFF	TGTGCCAGCAGTGAGAAACTAGCGGGGTACGGAGAGCAGTTCTTC
TRBJ1-6	TRBV4-1	TRBD1	-	16	CASSQEGLRQGSPLHF	TGCGCCAGCAGCCAAGAAGGGTTGAGACAGGGATCACCCCTCCACTTT
TRBJ1-1	TRBV5-4	-	-	13	CASTSQVNTEAFF	TGTGCCAGCACCTCCCAGGTGAACACTGAAGCTTTCTTT
TRBJ1-1	TRBV10-1	TRBD1	-	16	CASSSLGQGANTEAFF	TGCGCCAGCTCATCCTTAGGGCAGGGGGCGAACACTGAAGCTTTCTTT
TRBJ1-2	TRBV4-1	TRBD1	-	14	CASSQGQGTYGYTF	TGCGCCAGCAGCCAAGGACAGGGGACCTATGGCTACACCTTC
TRBJ1-2	TRBV6-6	TRBD1	-	15	CASSHGNRGNYGYTF	TGTGCCAGCAGCCACGGTAACAGGGGTAACTATGGCTACACCTTC
TRBJ1-2	TRBV4-1	-	-	15	CASSQLSGSNYGYTF	TGCGCCAGCAGCCAATTAAGTGGCTCCAACTATGGCTACACCTTC
TRBJ1-2	TRBV2	-	once	16	CASSKSGPLPLTGYTF	TGTGCCAGCAGTAAAAGCGGGCCGCTACCGCTCACGGGCTACACCTTC
TRBJ1-1	TRBV7-8	-	-	15	CASSHRTVMNTEAFF	TGTGCCAGCAGCCACAGGACGGTAATGAACACTGAAGCTTTCTTT
TRBJ1-2	TRBV6-1	TRBD1	-	17	CASSERDRSGRRYGYTF	TGTGCCAGCAGTGAAAGGGACAGGTCGGGTCGACGCTATGGCTACACCTTC
TRBJ1-5	TRBV6-1	-	-	13	CASREGNRQPQHF	TGTGCCAGTAGGGAGGGAAACAGGCAGCCCCAGCATTTT
TRBJ2-7	TRBV29-1	-	once	12	CSVQDRFYEQYF	TGCAGCGTGCAAGACAGGTTCTACGAGCAGTACTTC
TRBJ2-5	TRBV7-9	-	-	15	CASSLLGGTQETQYF	TGTGCCAGCAGCTTGCTAGGCGGAACCCAAGAGACCCAGTACTTC